This T cell receptor (beta chain) was recovered during a study of T cell repertoires in ileal Crohn's disease. About the study: Biopsies of the neoterminal ileum at postoperative colonoscopy form M6 samples.

Time point reported: neoterminal ileum biopsy at postoperative endoscopy, about 6 months after surgery. Eligibility required adulthood, ileal or ileocolonic Crohn's disease and indicated ileocolonic resection. The assay was immunoSEQ multiplex PCR, and TCRdb's table has in-frame clones only and misses some. In the table there are about 12,000 clones, 82% of which are singletons. CDR1 MNHNS and CDR2 SASEGT come from the germline V gene. The CDR3 spans 15 residues. V was clipped by 2 bases and J by 7 bases; unmatched bases: 7. Specimen: ileal tissue. This TCR was recovered from an adult with Crohn's disease. The chain carries TRBV6-1 and TRBJ2-1; TRBD2 aligns across 8 bases. The CDR3 DNA is TGTGCCAGCAGTGAACCGGGACTAGTCTCAAATGAGCAGTTCTTC. This gives the protein CASSEPGLVSNEQFF.